This T cell receptor (beta chain) was sequenced for a study of regulatory T cells in long-lasting Graves disease. Notes on the study in general: Segments TRBV28, TRBJ1-2 and TRBJ2-5 showed preferential usage in persistent disease. Having only a small sample size may have limited accuracy.

CDR1 is SGHAT and CDR2 is FQDESV in the germline V gene (reference sequence). Trimming cost V 5 bases and J 3 bases, with 13 bases left between them. The CDR3 is made up of 14 amino acids. iRepertoire HTBI primers and Arm-PCR of CDR3 regions built TCR beta libraries. TCRdb reprocessed the multiplex PCR reads with MiXCR, giving one entry per CDR3 protein. The sample includes hundreds of thousands of distinct CDR3 sequences, under 25% of them seen just once. The time point: persistent/refractory GD, antithyroid drugs over 5 years with positive TRAb. RNA from PBMCs was the source of the TCR library. An endocrinology department in Xi'an, China, supplied the patients. This clonotype was recorded at least ten times. The antigen is unknown.

This chain joins TRBV11-1 and TRBJ1-2; tentative D call: TRBD1 (5 bases). This clonotype originated in a female donor with Graves disease. The sequencing here drew on peripheral blood mononuclear cells (PBMCs), taken when the disease was refractory, from a patient treated with antithyroid drugs. DNA of the CDR3: TGTGCCAGCAGCCCCCGGGACGGAGACTATGGCTACACCTTC. This codes for CASSPRDGDYGYTF.